The sequence of this T cell receptor (beta chain) was determined in a study of T cells in narcolepsy (dated by TCRdb to the late 2010s). At the level of the whole study: Patients with narcolepsy type 1 or type 2 (NT1, NT2) and healthy control donors were enrolled in the study. To look for autoreactive T cells in narcolepsy patients that target self-antigens of hypocretin neurons (hypocretin, TRIB2), the study used TCR Vbeta sequencing to follow clonotypes in blood and CSF. Overall results and qualifications from the work: Numbers of sequenced blood memory CD4+ clonotypes were comparable, averaging about 40,000 in patients and approximately 30,000 in controls. In plots comparing CSF and blood CD4+ T cell clonotypes from the same patient, HCRT-specific and TRIB2-specific autoreactive clonotypes were highlighted. No sequences matching autoreactive T cell clones were contained in some blood memory CD4+ repertoires from patients and controls. Autoreactive clonotypes were reported to be detected serially in the blood of the same patients and of different patients, but not in the blood of healthy controls.

On this clone itself: Its antigen is still unknown. No quality values exist for individual bases; no much larger clone is one base distant.

Libraries were prepared through the immunoSEQ multiplex PCR assay. In its TCRdb copy, this immuneACCESS table keeps in-frame sequences only and misses some clones. Where compared with another copy, unresolved V genes explain less than half of these, and the others have no known cause. Present in this sample are 30,000 to 40,000 clones, around four fifths of which were seen just once. In total, the top ten clones hold around 2.3% of the sample. Including cysteine and phenylalanine, the CDR3 has 13 amino acids. The retained sequence is limited to the CDR3, 39 bases, with the frame set at the first base. The germline V gene gives CDR1 as SGHVS and CDR2 as FNYEAQ. V loses 4 bases of germline sequence and J loses 2 bases, and the interval between the two ends is 8 bases. Memory CD4+ T cells were sorted ex vivo from peripheral blood of narcolepsy patients and healthy controls for TCR Vbeta sequencing.

Sequenced material: CD45RA- memory CD4+ T cells from PBMCs. The cell subset or site label, read with the paper, signifies: memory T cells sorted ex vivo from peripheral blood. This TCR derives from a human donor with narcolepsy. In this chain, TRBV7-6 is recombined with TRBJ1-1; TRBD1 is a possible D gene, resting on 5 matching bases. The DNA sequence is TGTGCCAGCAGCTCTGACAGCAACACTGAAGCTTTCTTT. This translates into CASSSDSNTEAFF.